This TCR beta chain was retrieved from a study of T cells after yellow fever vaccination. Findings and limits, study-wide: The presence of abundant clonotypes contaminating from the bulk population was possible in FACS-sorted repertoires.

From the 5' RACE reads, TCRdb called clonotypes with MiXCR, one entry per CDR3 protein. The table has about 130,000 distinct CDR3 sequences, approximately 8.4% seen once. As regards this clonotype: The antigen remains undetermined.

Germline V lookup: CDR1 MNHEY, CDR2 SVGEGT. There are 15 residues in the CDR3. V lost 4 bases to trimming and J lost 1 base, with 11 bases between them. V is TRBV6-2 or TRBV6-3 and J is TRBJ1-5; D is uncertain. This clonotype originated in a young man who received the YFV17D yellow fever vaccine. Here the sequenced sample was CD8+ T cells sorted from PBMCs, taken on the day of the yellow fever booster vaccination. The CDR3 loop reads CASSSRVRSNQPQHF. The CDR3 DNA follows: TGTGCCAGCAGTTCCCGCGTACGAAGCAATCAGCCCCAGCATTTT.